This T cell receptor beta chain was identified during a study of OX40 agonist ivuxolimab in advanced cancers. On the study more broadly: Participants, 82.7% male, averaged roughly 55 years of age, ranging from about 23 to 85.

Exclusion applied to patients with autoimmune disease history or systemic immunosuppression. Sequencing used immunoSEQ multiplex PCR; TCRdb keeps in-frame clones, though not all of them. The table has approximately 13,000 clones, 84% seen once. The CDR3 has 11 amino acids. V gave up 8 bases and J gave up 4 bases, with 5 bases separating them. In germline, CDR1 is SGHVS, CDR2 FNYEAQ. The clonotype was recovered from an adult with an advanced solid tumor such as melanoma, head and neck, liver or kidney cancer. This chain connects TRBV7-6 to TRBJ2-2; D ambiguous. Source: CD4+ or CD8+ T cells sorted from blood, taken in a trial of the OX40 agonist ivuxolimab. CDR3 nucleotides: TGTGCCAGCGATCTCACCGGGGAGCTGTTTTTT. Encoded protein: CASDLTGELFF. Full variable domain (outside the CDR3, taken from reference TRBV7-6 and TRBJ2-2): GAGVSQSPRYKVTKRGQDVALRCDPISGHVSLYWYRQALGQGPEFLTYFNYEAQQDKSGLPNDRFSAERPEGSISTLTIQRTEQRDSAMYRCASDLTGELFFGEGSRLTVL.